The 25 T cell receptor beta chains presented below share a single source sample, sequenced in a study of blood T cell repertoires in COVID-19. The assay was immunoSEQ multiplex PCR, and TCRdb's table has in-frame clones only and misses some. This sample has 200,000 to 300,000 clones, with 70% to 90% found just once. The sequencing input was peripheral blood. The source of these receptors is a man aged 50 to 59 with acute or convalescent COVID-19.

Written as DNA, the CDR3 is TGTGCCAGCCGGGGACAGGGGGACTATGGCTACACCTTC. It encodes CASRGQGDYGYTF. The V call is TRBV2, the J call TRBJ1-2, with 11 bases lining up with TRBD1. J lost 3 bases, V lost 8 bases, and 2 bases had no gene match. The CDR3 is 13 residues long. CDR1 is SNHLY and CDR2 is FYNNEI in the germline V gene.

This sequence joins TRBV3-1 (or the pseudogene TRBV3-2) and TRBJ1-1; no definite D call. Trimming shortened V by 3 bases and J by 10 bases, and 18 bases separated the two germline ends. Germline CDR1 and CDR2: LGHDT and YNNKEL (reference sequence). The CDR3 runs 14 residues. CDR3 in DNA: TGTGCCAGCAGCCATCCTTCCGGGGATGGTCGAGCTTTCTTT. Its translation is CASSHPSGDGRAFF.

The chain recombines TRBV27 with TRBJ1-1; 9 bases map to TRBD1. Losses at the gene ends were 5 bases for V and 1 base for J; bases not matched to a gene: 5. Germline-derived CDR1 and CDR2 are MNHEY and SMNVEV (reference sequence). The length of the CDR3 is 15 residues. The CDR3 loop reads CASSGLDRGNTEAFF. The CDR3 DNA sequence: TGTGCCAGCAGTGGGTTGGACAGGGGGAACACTGAAGCTTTCTTT.

This chain uses TRBV5-5 with TRBJ1-4; possible D gene TRBD1, 6 bases. This CDR3 region has 15 residues. V lost 2 bases, J lost 7 bases, and 15 bases lay in between. Germline V lookup: CDR1 SGHKS, CDR2 YYEKEE (reference sequence). This CDR3 reads CASSLVAGVFEKLFF. The CDR3 bases are TGTGCCAGCAGCTTAGTGGCAGGGGTTTTTGAAAAACTGTTTTTT.

This sequence joins TRBV7-9 and TRBJ2-4; unclear D gene. The V and J ends lost 5 bases and 4 bases respectively, with 3 bases between them. Germline V gene sequence: CDR1 SEHNR, CDR2 FQNEAQ (reference sequence). The CDR3 extends over 11 amino acids. CDR3 region: CASSLKNIQYF. For the CDR3, the DNA is TGTGCCAGCAGCCTTAAAAACATTCAGTACTTC.

This chain uses TRBV27 with TRBJ2-5; 7 bases are shared with TRBD2. The CDR3 extends over 13 amino acids. The germline gives CDR1 MNHEY, CDR2 SMNVEV (reference sequence). V was clipped by 5 bases and J by 5 bases; unmatched bases: 5. The CDR3 DNA sequence: TGTGCCAGCAGTCGAGGACTAGAGGAGACCCAGTACTTC. As protein: CASSRGLEETQYF.

This chain links TRBV5-5 with TRBJ2-7; D may be TRBD2 (6 bases). This CDR3 is 15 amino acids long. V gave up 1 base and J gave up 3 bases, with 14 bases separating them. The germline gives CDR1 SGHKS, CDR2 YYEKEE (reference sequence). CDR3 in amino acids: CASSLSPAGFYEQYF. The CDR3 region has the DNA TGTGCCAGCAGCTTGTCCCCCGCGGGATTCTACGAGCAGTACTTC. Variable domain in full (rest from reference TRBV5-5 and TRBJ2-7): DAGVTQSPTHLIKTRGQQVTLRCSPISGHKSVSWYQQVLGQGPQFIFQYYEKEERGRGNFPDRFSARQFPNYSSELNVNALLLGDSALYLCASSLSPAGFYEQYFGPGTRLTVT.

The V gene is TRBV5-4, the J gene TRBJ1-4, with 10 bases matching TRBD1. Germline V gene lookup returns CDR1 SGHNT and CDR2 YYREEE (reference sequence). V shed 4 bases, J shed 3 bases, and the junction held 9 bases outside the gene matches. This CDR3 spans 17 amino acids. CDR3 in amino acids: CASSQSPGTGANEKLFF. CDR3 in DNA: TGTGCCAGCAGCCAATCGCCCGGGACAGGGGCTAATGAAAAACTGTTTTTT. The full variable domain, completed using reference TRBV5-4 and TRBJ1-4, is ETGVTQSPTHLIKTRGQQVTLRCSSQSGHNTVSWYQQALGQGPQFIFQYYREEENGRGNFPPRFSGLQFPNYSSELNVNALELDDSALYLCASSQSPGTGANEKLFFGSGTQLSVL.

J is TRBJ1-5 and V is TRBV27, with D perhaps TRBD1 (5 bases). The CDR3 loop spans 14 amino acids. Looked up from germline, CDR1 is MNHEY and CDR2 is SMNVEV (reference sequence). V lost 6 bases, J lost 5 bases, and 14 bases lay in between. DNA of the CDR3: TGTGCCAGCAGCTTCGACAGAGACTATCAGCCCCAGCATTTT. Translating it yields CASSFDRDYQPQHF.

The CDR3 DNA sequence: TGTGCCAGCAGCCTCACCAGTAACTATGGCTACACCTTC. This translates into CASSLTSNYGYTF. This chain connects TRBV5-6 to TRBJ1-2; D gene uncertain. The CDR3 loop spans 13 amino acids. Trimming pared 4 bases from V and 1 base from J, leaving 8 bases between. Germline loops: CDR1 SGHDT, CDR2 YYEEEE.

The V gene is TRBV6-4, the J gene TRBJ1-6; D uncertain. V lost 5 bases and J lost 5, with 7 bases in between. CDR3 length: 13 amino acids. The germline V gene encodes CDR1 MRHNA and CDR2 SNTAGT. CDR3 loop: CASSISNNSPLHF. The DNA of the CDR3 is TGTGCCAGCAGTATTAGTAATAATTCACCCCTCCACTTT.

The chain is built from TRBV19 and TRBJ2-2; D is undetermined. CDR3 size: 14 residues. With 3 bases removed from V and 8 bases from J, the gap between germline ends came to 13 bases. Germline V gene lookup returns CDR1 LNHDA and CDR2 SQIVND (reference sequence). The CDR3 DNA follows: TGTGCCAGTAGTATCTTGAGTTCTACTGGGGAGCTGTTTTTT. It translates to CASSILSSTGELFF.

The chain joins TRBV28 to TRBJ2-4, with 10 bases that match TRBD1. The V segment lost 3 bases and the J segment 8 bases; nucleotides outside the gene matches: 7. Germline loops: CDR1 MDHEN, CDR2 SYDVKM. The CDR3 totals 15 residues. CDR3 in amino acids: CASSFFRDRGDIQYF. The CDR3 bases are TGTGCCAGCAGTTTCTTCCGGGACAGGGGTGACATTCAGTACTTC. Complete variable domain (other parts from reference TRBV28 and TRBJ2-4): DVKVTQSSRYLVKRTGEKVFLECVQDMDHENMFWYRQDPGLGLRLIYFSYDVKMKEKGDIPEGYSVSREKKERFSLILESASTNQTSMYLCASSFFRDRGDIQYFGAGTRLSVL.

The chain is built from TRBV4-2 and TRBJ2-3, with 7 positions matching TRBD2. Germline V gene sequence: CDR1 LGHNA, CDR2 YNFKEQ. The V segment lost 0 bases and the J segment 3 bases; nucleotides outside the gene matches: 6. This CDR3 is 16 amino acids long. The DNA of the CDR3 is TGTGCCAGCAGCCAAGATCACCGGGGGGTTACAGATACGCAGTATTTT. As protein: CASSQDHRGVTDTQYF.

V usage is TRBV11-2 and J usage is TRBJ1-5; 8 bases line up with TRBD1. Germline V lookup: CDR1 SGHAT, CDR2 FQNNGV. Trimming at V came to 1 base and at J to 4 bases, leaving 3 bases not matched to a gene. CDR3 size: 15 residues. This CDR3 is CASSLGTGMNQPQHF. The CDR3 DNA reads as TGTGCCAGCAGCTTAGGGACAGGGATGAATCAGCCCCAGCATTTT.

The chain joins TRBV5-4 to TRBJ2-5, with a possible D match to TRBD1 (5 bases). The CDR3 has 13 amino acids. Germline-derived CDR1 and CDR2 are SGHNT and YYREEE (reference sequence). Trimming took off 1 base at V and 5 bases at J, with 9 bases between the two ends. CDR3 residues: CASSLRGEETQYF. The CDR3 DNA sequence: TGTGCCAGCAGCTTGAGGGGTGAGGAGACCCAGTACTTC.

V and J are TRBV10-3 and TRBJ1-5; possible D gene TRBD1, 6 bases. The V end lost 4 bases, the J end lost 7 bases, and 11 bases lay between the germline ends. CDR1 and CDR2 from the germline V gene are ENHRY and SYGVKD. The CDR3 is 13 residues long. CDR3 in DNA: TGTGCCATCAGTGCACCGGGACAACAGCCCCAGCATTTT. Translation gives CAISAPGQQPQHF.

This chain connects TRBV21-1 to TRBJ1-2; the D call of TRBD1 is as the table states it, not checked on the DNA. TRBV21-1 represents a pseudogene. This CDR3 contains 15 residues. The CDR3 here is CASSILTEGAYGYTF. In DNA form, the CDR3 reads TGTGCCAGCAGCATTTTGACGGAGGGGGCCTATGGCTACACCTTC.

The genes are TRBV19 and TRBJ1-4; TRBD1 matches 7 bases. The CDR3 has 15 residues. Looked up from germline, CDR1 is LNHDA and CDR2 is SQIVND (reference sequence). Trimming removed 7 bases from V and 3 bases from J; junction bases left unmatched: 8. The CDR3 loop is CASNRGGTANEKLFF. For the CDR3, the DNA is TGTGCCAGTAATCGGGGGGGGACAGCTAATGAAAAACTGTTTTTT.

The V gene is TRBV18, the J gene TRBJ2-4; 7 nucleotides align to TRBD1. The V gene end was trimmed by 3 bases and the J gene end by 3 bases; junction bases not matched to a gene: 5. The CDR3 covers 15 residues. Germline values: CDR1 KGHSH, CDR2 LQKENI. The CDR3 coding sequence is TGTGCCAGCTCACCCTCCGGGACAGTCAAAAACATTCAGTACTTC. This translates into CASSPSGTVKNIQYF.

The table lists this clone with a few counts. The chain is built from TRBV19 and TRBJ1-5; weak D call: TRBD1 (5 bases). The germline V and J ends were trimmed by 5 bases and 0 bases, with 32 bases remaining between them. This CDR3 comprises 22 residues. The germline V gene has CDR1 LNHDA and CDR2 SQIVND (reference sequence). CDR3 DNA: TGTGCCAGTAGTGTTCAACCCTTCGCGACAGCGAGTATGCTATATAGCAATCAGCCCCAGCATTTT. Its translation: CASSVQPFATASMLYSNQPQHF.

The table lists this clone with a count of one. This chain joins TRBV19 and TRBJ1-5, with unresolved D. Germline CDR1 reads LNHDA; CDR2 reads SQIVND (reference sequence). V dropped 5 bases and J dropped 4 bases, with 12 bases sitting between them. The CDR3 is 14 amino acids. The CDR3 protein is CASSPSRGNQPQHF. The CDR3 nucleotides are TGTGCCAGTAGTCCCTCCAGAGGGAATCAGCCCCAGCATTTT.

This sequence joins TRBV2 and TRBJ2-1; TRBD1 matches 9 bases. The CDR3 is made up of 14 amino acids. With V trimmed by 4 bases and J by 8 bases, 6 bases remained unmatched. Germline V gives CDR1 SNHLY, CDR2 FYNNEI. The CDR3 loop reads CASSGDREVDEQFF. The CDR3 DNA reads TGTGCCAGCAGTGGGGACAGGGAGGTGGATGAGCAGTTCTTC. The full variable domain, rest sourced from reference TRBV2 and TRBJ2-1, is EPEVTQTPSHQVTQMGQEVILRCVPISNHLYFYWYRQILGQKVEFLVSFYNNEISEKSEIFDDQFSVERPDGSNFTLKIRSTKLEDSAMYFCASSGDREVDEQFFGPGTRLTVL.

This chain links TRBV7-6 with TRBJ2-3, with a possible D match to TRBD1 (5 bases). Trimming left V 5 bases short and J 3 bases short, with 9 bases between. The CDR3 is made up of 13 amino acids. Germline values: CDR1 SGHVS, CDR2 FNYEAQ. The CDR3, as DNA: TGTGCCAGCAGCGGACACTCGACAGATACGCAGTATTTT. This codes for CASSGHSTDTQYF.

The chain carries TRBV4-1 and TRBJ2-7; D is perhaps TRBD2 (5 bases). Trimming took off 2 bases at V and 6 bases at J, with 17 bases between the two ends. The CDR3 has 15 residues. The germline V gene encodes CDR1 MGHRA and CDR2 YSYEKL. The CDR3 loop is CASSQLHTTTGEQYF. The CDR3 nucleotides read TGCGCCAGCAGCCAACTCCATACGACTACGGGCGAGCAGTACTTC.